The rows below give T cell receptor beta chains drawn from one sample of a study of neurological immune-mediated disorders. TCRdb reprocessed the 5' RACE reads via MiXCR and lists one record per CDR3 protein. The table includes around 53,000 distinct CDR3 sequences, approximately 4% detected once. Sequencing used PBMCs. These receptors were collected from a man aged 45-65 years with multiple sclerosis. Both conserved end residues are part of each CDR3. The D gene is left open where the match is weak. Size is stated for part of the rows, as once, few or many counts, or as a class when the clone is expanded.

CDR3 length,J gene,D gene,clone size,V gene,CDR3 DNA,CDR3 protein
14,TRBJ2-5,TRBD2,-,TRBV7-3,TGTGCCAGCAGCCCTCTAGCGGGAGTTGAGACCCAGTACTTC,CASSPLAGVETQYF
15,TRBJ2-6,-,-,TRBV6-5,TGTGCCAGCGCGACAGACAGTTCTGGGGCCAACGTCCTGACTTTC,CASATDSSGANVLTF
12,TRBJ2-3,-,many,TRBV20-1,TGCAGTGCTAGAAACCCTACGAATACGCAGTATTTT,CSARNPTNTQYF
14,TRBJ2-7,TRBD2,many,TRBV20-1,TGCAGTGCCCCGACTAGCGGGGGGACCGGCGAGCAGTACTTC,CSAPTSGGTGEQYF
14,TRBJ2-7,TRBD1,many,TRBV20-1,TGCAGTGCTAGAAGGGACAGGGGGACCTACGAGCAGTACTTC,CSARRDRGTYEQYF
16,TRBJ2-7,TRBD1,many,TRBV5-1,TGCGCCAGCAGCCCAAGGGGACAGGGGACTACCTACGAGCAGTATTTC,CASSPRGQGTTYEQYF
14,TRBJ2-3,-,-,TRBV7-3,TGTGCCAGCAGCCAGTTTTCTCGGGCAGATACGCAGTATTTT,CASSQFSRADTQYF
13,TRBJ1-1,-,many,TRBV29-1,TGCAGCGTTGGCGCAGGGGCGAACACTGAAGCTTTCTTT,CSVGAGANTEAFF
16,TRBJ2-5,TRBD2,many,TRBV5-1,TGCGCCAGCAGCTTTGGGACTAGCGGGATCCAAGAGACCCAGTACTTC,CASSFGTSGIQETQYF
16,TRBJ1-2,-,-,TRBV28,TGTGCCAGCAGTTCCCGACGCGGACCAACTCTTTTAGGCTACACCTTC,CASSSRRGPTLLGYTF
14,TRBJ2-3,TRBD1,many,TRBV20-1,TGCAGTGCTAACCCGGGACAGGGGGCAGATACGCAGTATTTT,CSANPGQGADTQYF
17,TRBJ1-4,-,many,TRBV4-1,TGCGCCAGCAGCCAAGGGGGGGCGGGTGGAACTAATGAAAAACTGTTTTTT,CASSQGGAGGTNEKLFF
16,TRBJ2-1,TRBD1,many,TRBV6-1,TGTGCCAGCAGTGAAGTTCCAGGGGGAAGCTACAATGAGCAGTTCTTC,CASSEVPGGSYNEQFF
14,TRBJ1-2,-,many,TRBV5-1,TGCGCCAGCAGCTTGGATTTGTTTAACTATGGCTACACCTTC,CASSLDLFNYGYTF
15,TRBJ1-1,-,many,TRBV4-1,TGCGCCAGCAGCCCACCGCGGTCGGGTGGCCGGGGAGCTTTCTTT,CASSPPRSGGRGAFF
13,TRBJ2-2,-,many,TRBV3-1,TGTGCCAGCAGCCAAGGCGATAGCGGGGAGCTGTTTTTT,CASSQGDSGELFF
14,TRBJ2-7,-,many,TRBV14,TGTGCCAGCAGCCACTCGTTCCAGATTTCCGAGCAGTACTTC,CASSHSFQISEQYF
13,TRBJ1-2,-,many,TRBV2,TGTGCCAGCATTTTTGACGATAACTATGGCTACACCTTC,CASIFDDNYGYTF
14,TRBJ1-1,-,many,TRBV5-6,TGTGCCAGCAGCTTATTCGGTGAGAGGGTAGGAGCTTTCTTT,CASSLFGERVGAFF
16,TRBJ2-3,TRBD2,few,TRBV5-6,TGTGCCAGCAGCTTCCTTCTAGCGGGAGCTGGGGATACGCAGTATTTT,CASSFLLAGAGDTQYF
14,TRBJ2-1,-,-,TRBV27,TGTGCCAGCAGAACTCAACTCCCCGACAGAGGGCAGTTCTTC,CASRTQLPDRGQFF
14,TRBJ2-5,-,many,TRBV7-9,TGTGCCAGCAGCTTCGAAACAGTGTTTGGGACCCAGTACTTC,CASSFETVFGTQYF
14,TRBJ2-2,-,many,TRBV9,TGTGCCAGCAGCGTAGTGTCCACCACCGGGGAGCTGTTTTTT,CASSVVSTTGELFF
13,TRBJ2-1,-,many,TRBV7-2,TGTGCCAGCAGCGAGGGACGCAGGGGTGAGCAGTTCTTC,CASSEGRRGEQFF
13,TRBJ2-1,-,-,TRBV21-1,TGTGCCAGCAGCAAAGATAGGGCAGTTGAGCAGTTCTTC,CASSKDRAVEQFF
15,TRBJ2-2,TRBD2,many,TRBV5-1,TGCGCCAGCAGCTTGGCTACTAGCGGGATCGGTGAGCTGTTTTTT,CASSLATSGIGELFF
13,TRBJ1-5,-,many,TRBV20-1,TGCAGTGCTAGAGGTAGGGACAATCAGCCCCAGCATTTT,CSARGRDNQPQHF
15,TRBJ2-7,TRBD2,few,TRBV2,TGTGCCACCTACGAAACCGGGACTAGCGTTAATGAGCAGTACTTC,CATYETGTSVNEQYF
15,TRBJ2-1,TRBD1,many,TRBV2,TGTGCCAGCATTCGACAGGGTTCGAGCTACAATGAGCAGTTCTTC,CASIRQGSSYNEQFF
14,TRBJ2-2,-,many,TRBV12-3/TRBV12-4,TGTGCCAGCAGTTTGGCAGCCAACACCGGGGAGCTGTTTTTT,CASSLAANTGELFF
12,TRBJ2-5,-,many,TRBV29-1,TGCAGCGTTGAGGAAGTAGGGCAGACCCAGTACTTC,CSVEEVGQTQYF
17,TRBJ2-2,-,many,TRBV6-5,TGTGCCAGCACCTTGACGGAGGGGGTGGATAACACCGGGGAGCTGTTTTTT,CASTLTEGVDNTGELFF
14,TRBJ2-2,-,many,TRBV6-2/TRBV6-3,TGTGCCAGCAGCCAAGCCAGGGGCACCGGGGAGCTGTTTTTT,CASSQARGTGELFF
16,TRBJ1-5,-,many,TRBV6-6,TGTGCCAGCACCTATGTCGGTTCAGAATTCAATCAGCCCCAGCATTTT,CASTYVGSEFNQPQHF
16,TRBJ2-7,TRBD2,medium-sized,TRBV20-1,TGCAGTGCGGGGGCTGGGACTAGCGGGAGTTACTACGAGCAGTACTTC,CSAGAGTSGSYYEQYF
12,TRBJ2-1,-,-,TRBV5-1,TGCGCCAGCAGCTTCACCACAGATGAGCAGTTCTTC,CASSFTTDEQFF
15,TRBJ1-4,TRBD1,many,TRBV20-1,TGCAGTGCTAGAGATCTACAGGGGGGCAATGAAAAACTGTTTTTT,CSARDLQGGNEKLFF
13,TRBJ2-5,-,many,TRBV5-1,TGCGCCAGCAGCTTTGGGGTTCAAGAGACCCAGTACTTC,CASSFGVQETQYF
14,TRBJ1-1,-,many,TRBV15,TGTGCCACCAGCAAGACCAGGGGTCTCACTGAAGCTTTCTTT,CATSKTRGLTEAFF
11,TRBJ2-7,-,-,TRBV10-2,TGCGCCAGCAGTGGAGCCTACGAGCAGTACTTC,CASSGAYEQYF
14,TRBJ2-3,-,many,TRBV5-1,TGCGCCAGCAGCCCAAGGACTAGCACAGATACGCAGTATTTT,CASSPRTSTDTQYF